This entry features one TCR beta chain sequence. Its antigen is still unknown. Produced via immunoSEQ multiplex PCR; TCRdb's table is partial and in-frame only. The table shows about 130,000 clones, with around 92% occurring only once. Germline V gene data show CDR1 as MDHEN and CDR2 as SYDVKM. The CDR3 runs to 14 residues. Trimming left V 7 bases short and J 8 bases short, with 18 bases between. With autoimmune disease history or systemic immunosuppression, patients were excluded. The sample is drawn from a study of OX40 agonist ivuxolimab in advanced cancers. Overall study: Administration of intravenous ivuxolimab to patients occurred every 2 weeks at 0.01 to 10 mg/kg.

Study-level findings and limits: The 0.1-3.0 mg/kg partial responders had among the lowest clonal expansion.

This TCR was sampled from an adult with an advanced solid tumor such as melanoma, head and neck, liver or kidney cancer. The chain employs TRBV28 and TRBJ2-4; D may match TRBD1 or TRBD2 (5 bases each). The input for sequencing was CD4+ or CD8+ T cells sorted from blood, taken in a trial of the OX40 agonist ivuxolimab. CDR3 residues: CASTFSGTSHIQYF. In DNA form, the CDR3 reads TGTGCCAGCACTTTCTCCGGGACCTCGCACATTCAGTACTTC.